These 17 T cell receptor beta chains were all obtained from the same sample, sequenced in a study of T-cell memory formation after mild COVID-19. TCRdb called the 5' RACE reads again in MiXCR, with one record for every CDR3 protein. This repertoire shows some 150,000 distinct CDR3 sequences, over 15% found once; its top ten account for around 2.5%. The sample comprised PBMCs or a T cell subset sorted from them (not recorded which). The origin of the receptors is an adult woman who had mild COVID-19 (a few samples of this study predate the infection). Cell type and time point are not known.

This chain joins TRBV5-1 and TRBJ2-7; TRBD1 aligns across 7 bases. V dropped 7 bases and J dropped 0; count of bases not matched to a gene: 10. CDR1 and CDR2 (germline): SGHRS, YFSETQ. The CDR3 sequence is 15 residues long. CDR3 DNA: TGCGCCAGCGGGACAGCTGGGTCGGGCTCCTACGAGCAGTACTTC. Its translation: CASGTAGSGSYEQYF.

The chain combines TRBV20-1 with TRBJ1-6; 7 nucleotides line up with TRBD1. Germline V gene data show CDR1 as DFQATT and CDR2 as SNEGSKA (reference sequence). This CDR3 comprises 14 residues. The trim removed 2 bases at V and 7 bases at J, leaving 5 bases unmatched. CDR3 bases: TGCAGTGCTAGACCCGGGACAGACAATTCACCCCTCCACTTT. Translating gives CSARPGTDNSPLHF.

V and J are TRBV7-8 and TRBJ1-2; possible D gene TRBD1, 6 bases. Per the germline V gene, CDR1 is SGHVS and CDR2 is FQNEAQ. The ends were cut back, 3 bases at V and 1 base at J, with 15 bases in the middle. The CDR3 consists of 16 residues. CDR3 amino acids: CASSLSGGGVNYGYTF. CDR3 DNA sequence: TGTGCCAGCAGCTTGTCGGGTGGGGGCGTTAACTATGGCTACACCTTC.

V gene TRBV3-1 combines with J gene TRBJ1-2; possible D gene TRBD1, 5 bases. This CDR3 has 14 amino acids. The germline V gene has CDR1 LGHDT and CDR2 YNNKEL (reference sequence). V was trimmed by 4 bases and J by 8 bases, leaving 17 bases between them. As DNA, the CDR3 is TGTGCCAGCAGCCCAGGTTTACAGGATCAAGGCTACACCTTC. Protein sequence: CASSPGLQDQGYTF.

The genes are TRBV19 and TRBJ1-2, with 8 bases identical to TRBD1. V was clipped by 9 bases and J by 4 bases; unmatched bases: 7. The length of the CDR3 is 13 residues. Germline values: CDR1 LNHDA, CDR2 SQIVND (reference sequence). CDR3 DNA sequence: TGTGCCAGCCGTGACAGGGGCCTCTATGGCTACACCTTC. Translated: CASRDRGLYGYTF.

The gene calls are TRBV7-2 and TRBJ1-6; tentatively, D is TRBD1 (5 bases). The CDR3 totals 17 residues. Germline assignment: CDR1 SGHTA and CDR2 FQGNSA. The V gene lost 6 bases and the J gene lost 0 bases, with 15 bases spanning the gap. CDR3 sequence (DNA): TGTGCCAGCAGGGAACAGACAGCCAGCTCCTATAATTCACCCCTCCACTTT. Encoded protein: CASREQTASSYNSPLHF.

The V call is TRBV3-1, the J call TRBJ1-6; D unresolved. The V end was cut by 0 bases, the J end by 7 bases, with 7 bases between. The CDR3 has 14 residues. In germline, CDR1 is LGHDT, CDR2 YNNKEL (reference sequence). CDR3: CASSQDLGNSPLHF. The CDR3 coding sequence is TGTGCCAGCAGCCAAGATCTCGGGAATTCACCCCTCCACTTT.

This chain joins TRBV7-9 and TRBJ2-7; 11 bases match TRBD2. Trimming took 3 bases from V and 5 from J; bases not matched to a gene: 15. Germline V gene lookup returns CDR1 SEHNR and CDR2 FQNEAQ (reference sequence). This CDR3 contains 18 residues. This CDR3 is CASSFPIAGGPRVHEQYF. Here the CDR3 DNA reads TGTGCCAGCAGCTTTCCTATAGCGGGAGGGCCGAGGGTGCACGAGCAGTACTTC.

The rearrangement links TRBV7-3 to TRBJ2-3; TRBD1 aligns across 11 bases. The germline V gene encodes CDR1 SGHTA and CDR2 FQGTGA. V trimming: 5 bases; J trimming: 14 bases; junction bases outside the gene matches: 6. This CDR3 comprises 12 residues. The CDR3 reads CASSLGQGAWYF. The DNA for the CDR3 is TGTGCCAGCAGCCTCGGACAGGGGGCGTGGTATTTT.

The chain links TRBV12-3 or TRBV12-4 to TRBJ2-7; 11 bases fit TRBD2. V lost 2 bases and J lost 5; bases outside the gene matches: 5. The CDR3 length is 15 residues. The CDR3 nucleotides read TGTGCCAGCAGTTTACTAGCGGGGGGTCGCCACGAGCAGTACTTC. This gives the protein CASSLLAGGRHEQYF.

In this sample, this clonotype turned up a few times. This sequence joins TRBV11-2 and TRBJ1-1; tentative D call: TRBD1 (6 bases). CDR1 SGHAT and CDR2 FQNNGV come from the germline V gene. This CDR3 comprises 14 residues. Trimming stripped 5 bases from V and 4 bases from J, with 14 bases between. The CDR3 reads CASSNHRAVTEAFF. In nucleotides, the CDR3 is TGTGCCAGCAGCAACCACAGGGCTGTCACTGAAGCTTTCTTT.

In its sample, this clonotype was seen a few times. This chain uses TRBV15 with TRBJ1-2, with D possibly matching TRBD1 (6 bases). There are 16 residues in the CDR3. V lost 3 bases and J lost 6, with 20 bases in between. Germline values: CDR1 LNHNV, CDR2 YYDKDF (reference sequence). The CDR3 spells CATSRAGVERMNGYTF. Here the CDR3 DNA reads TGTGCCACCAGCAGGGCAGGGGTAGAACGAATGAATGGCTACACCTTC.

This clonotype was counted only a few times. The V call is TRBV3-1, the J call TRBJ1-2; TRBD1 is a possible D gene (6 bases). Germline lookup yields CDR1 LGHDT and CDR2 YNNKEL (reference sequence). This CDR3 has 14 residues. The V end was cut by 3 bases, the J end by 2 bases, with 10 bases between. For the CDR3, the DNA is TGTGCCAGCAGCCAGCAGGGGAGGAACTATGGCTACACCTTC. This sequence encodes CASSQQGRNYGYTF.

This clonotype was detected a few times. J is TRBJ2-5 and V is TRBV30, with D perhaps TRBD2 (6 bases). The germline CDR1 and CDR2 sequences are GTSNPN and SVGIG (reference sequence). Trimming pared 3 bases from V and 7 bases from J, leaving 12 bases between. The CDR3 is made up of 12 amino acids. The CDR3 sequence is CAWSRDSLTQYF. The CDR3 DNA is TGTGCCTGGAGCCGGGACTCTCTGACCCAGTACTTC.

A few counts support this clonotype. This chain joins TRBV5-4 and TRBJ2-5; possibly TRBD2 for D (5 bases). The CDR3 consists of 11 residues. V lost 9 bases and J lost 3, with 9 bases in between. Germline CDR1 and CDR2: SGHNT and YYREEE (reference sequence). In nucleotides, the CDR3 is TGTGCCATCTCGGGAAAAGAGACCCAGTACTTC. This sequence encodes CAISGKETQYF.

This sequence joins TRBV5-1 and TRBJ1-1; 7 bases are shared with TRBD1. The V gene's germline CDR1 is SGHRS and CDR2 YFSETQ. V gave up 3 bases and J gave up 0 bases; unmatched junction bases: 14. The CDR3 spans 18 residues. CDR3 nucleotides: TGCGCCAGCAGCTCCGTAGGGGGCGCGGGGACGATGAACACTGAAGCTTTCTTT. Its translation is CASSSVGGAGTMNTEAFF.

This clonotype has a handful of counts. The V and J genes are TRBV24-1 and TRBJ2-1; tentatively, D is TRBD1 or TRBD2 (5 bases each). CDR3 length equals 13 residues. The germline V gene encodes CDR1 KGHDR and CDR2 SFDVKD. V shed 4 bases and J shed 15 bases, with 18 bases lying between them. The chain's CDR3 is CATSEPGTKRWFF. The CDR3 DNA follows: TGTGCCACCAGTGAACCCGGGACCAAGAGGTGGTTCTTC.